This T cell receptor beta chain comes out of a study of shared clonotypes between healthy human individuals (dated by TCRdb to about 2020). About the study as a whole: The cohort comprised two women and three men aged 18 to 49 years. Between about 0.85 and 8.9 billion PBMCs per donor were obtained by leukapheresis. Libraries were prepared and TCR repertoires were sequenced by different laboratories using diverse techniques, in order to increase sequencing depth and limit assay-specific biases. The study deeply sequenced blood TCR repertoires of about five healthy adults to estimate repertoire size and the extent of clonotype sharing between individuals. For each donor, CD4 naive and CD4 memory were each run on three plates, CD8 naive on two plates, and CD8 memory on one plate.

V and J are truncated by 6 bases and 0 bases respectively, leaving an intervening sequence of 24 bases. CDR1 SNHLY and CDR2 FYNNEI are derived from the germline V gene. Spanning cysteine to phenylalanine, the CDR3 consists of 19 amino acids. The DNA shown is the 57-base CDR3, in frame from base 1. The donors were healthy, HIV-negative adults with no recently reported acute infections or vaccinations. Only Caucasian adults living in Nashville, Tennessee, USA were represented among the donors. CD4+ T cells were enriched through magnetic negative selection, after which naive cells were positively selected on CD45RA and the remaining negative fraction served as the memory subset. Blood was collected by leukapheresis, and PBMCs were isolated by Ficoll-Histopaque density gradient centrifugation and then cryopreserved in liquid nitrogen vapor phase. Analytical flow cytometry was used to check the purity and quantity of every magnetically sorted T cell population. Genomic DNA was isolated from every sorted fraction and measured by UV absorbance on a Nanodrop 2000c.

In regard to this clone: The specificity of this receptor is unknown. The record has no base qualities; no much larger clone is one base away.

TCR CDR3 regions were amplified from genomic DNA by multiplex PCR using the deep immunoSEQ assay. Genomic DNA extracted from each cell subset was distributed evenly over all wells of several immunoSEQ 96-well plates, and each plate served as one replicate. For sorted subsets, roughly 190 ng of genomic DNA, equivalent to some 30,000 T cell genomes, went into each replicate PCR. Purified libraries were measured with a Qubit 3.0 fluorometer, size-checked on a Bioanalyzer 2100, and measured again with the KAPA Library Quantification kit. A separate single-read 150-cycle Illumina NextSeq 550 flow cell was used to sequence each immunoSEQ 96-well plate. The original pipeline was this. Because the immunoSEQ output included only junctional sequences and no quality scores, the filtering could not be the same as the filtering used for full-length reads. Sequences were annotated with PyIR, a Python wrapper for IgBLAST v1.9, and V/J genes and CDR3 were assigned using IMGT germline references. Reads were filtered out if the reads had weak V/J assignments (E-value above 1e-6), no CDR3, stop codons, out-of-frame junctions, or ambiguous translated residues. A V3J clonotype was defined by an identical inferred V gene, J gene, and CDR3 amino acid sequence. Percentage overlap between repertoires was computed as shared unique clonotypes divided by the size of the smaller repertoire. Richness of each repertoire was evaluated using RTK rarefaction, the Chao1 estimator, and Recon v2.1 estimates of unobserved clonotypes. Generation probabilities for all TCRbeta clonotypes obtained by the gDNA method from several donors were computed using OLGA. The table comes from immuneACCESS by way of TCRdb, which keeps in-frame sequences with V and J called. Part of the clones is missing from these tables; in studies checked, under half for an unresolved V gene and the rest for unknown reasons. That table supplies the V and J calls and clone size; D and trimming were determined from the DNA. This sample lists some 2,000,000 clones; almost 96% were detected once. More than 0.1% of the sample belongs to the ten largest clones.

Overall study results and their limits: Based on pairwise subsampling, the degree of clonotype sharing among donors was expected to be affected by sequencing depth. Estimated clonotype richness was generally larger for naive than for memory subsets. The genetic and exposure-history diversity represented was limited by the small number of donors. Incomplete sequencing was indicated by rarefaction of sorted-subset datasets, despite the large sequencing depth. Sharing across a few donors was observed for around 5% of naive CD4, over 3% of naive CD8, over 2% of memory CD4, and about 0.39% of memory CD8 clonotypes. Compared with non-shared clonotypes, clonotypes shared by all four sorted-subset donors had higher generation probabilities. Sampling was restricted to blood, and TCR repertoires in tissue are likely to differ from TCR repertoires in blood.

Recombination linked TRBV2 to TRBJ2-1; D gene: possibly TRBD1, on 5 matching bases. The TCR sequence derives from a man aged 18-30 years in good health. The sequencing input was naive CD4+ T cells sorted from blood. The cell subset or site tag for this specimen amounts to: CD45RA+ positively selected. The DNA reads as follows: TGTGCCAGCAGGGGATTGAACTGGGGCCGACTTAGCTCCTACAATGAGCAGTTCTTC. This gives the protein CASRGLNWGRLSSYNEQFF.